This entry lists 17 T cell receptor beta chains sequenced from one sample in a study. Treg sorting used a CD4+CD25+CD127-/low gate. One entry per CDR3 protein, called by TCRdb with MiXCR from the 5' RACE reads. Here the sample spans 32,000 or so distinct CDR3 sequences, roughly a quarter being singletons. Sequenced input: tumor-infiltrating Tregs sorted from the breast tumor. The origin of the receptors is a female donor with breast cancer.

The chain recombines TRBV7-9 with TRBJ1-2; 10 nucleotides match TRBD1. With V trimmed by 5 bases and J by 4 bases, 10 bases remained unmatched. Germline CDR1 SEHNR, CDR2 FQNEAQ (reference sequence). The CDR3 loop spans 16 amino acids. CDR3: CASSPGQGSDLYGYTF. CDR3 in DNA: TGTGCCAGCAGCCCGGGACAGGGGTCAGACCTCTATGGCTACACCTTC.

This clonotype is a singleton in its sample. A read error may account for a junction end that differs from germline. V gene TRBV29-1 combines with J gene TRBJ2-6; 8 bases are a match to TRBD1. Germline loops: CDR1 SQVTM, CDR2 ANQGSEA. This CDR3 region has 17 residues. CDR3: CSVDGGQAISGANALTF. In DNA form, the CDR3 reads TGCAGCGTTGACGGGGGACAGGCGATCTCTGGGGCCAACGCCCTGACTTTC.

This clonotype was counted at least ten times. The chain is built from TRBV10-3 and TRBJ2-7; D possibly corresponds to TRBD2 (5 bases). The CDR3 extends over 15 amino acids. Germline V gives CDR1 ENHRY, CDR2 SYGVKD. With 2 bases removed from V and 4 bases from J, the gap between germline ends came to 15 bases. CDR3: CAISEAKGALYEQYF. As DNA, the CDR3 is TGTGCCATCAGTGAGGCGAAGGGAGCTTTGTACGAGCAGTACTTC.

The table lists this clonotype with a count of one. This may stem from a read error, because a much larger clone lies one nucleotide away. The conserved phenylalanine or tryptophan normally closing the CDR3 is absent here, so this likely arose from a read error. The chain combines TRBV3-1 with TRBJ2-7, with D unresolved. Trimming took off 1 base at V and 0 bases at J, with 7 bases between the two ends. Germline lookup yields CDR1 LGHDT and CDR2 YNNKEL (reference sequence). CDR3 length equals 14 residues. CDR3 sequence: CASSQGAGSYEQYL. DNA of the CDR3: TGTGCCAGCAGCCAAGGGGCTGGCTCCTACGAGCAGTACCTC.

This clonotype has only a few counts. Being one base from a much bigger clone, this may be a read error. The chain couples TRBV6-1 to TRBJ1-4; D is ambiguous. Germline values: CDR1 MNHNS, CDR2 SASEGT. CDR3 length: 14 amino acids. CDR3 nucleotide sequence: TGTGCCAGCTGTTCCCCGAGGGAGGGTGAAAAACTGTCTTTT. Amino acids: CASCSPREGEKLSF.

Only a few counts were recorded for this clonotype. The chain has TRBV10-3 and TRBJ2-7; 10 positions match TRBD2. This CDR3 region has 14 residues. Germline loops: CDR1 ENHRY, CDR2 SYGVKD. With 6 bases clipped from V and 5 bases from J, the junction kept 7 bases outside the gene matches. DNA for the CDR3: TGTGCCATCAGAGAAGCGGGAGGGCCCGACGAGCAGTACTTC. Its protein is CAIREAGGPDEQYF.

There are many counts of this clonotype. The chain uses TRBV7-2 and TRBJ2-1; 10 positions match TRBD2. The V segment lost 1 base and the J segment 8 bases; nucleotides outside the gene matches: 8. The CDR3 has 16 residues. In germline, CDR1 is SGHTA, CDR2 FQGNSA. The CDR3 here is CASSLGGLAFADEQFF. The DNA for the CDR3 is TGTGCCAGCAGCTTAGGGGGACTAGCGTTCGCGGATGAGCAGTTCTTC.

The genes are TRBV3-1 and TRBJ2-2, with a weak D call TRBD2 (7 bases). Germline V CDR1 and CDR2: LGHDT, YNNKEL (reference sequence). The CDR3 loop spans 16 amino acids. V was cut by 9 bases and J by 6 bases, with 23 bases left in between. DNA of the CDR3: TGTGCCAGTTCGGGACAAGCGGGAAAAGGCCCCGGGGAGCTGTTTTTT. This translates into CASSGQAGKGPGELFF. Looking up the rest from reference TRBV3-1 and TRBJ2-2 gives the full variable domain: DTAVSQTPKYLVTQMGNDKSIKCEQNLGHDTMYWYKQDSKKFLKIMFSYNNKELIINETVPNRFSPKSPDKAHLNLHINSLELGDSAVYFCASSGQAGKGPGELFFGEGSRLTVL.

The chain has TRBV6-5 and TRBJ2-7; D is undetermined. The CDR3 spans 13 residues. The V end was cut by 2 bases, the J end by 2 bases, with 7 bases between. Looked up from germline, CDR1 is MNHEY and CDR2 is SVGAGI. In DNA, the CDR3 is TGTGCCAGCAGTTACCTGAGTACCTACGAGCAGTACTTC. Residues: CASSYLSTYEQYF.

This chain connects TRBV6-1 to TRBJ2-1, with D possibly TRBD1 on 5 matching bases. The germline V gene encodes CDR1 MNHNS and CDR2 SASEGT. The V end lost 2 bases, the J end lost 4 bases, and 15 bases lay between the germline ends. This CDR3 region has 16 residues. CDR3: CASSERTGKRYNEQFF. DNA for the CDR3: TGTGCCAGCAGTGAACGAACAGGAAAGAGGTACAATGAGCAGTTCTTC.

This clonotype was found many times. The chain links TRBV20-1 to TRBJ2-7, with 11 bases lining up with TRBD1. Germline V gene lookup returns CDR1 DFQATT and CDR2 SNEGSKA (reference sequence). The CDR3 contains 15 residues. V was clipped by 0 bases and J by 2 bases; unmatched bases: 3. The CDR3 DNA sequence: TGCAGTGCTAGAGATGGGACAGGGGGGACCTACGAGCAGTACTTC. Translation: CSARDGTGGTYEQYF.

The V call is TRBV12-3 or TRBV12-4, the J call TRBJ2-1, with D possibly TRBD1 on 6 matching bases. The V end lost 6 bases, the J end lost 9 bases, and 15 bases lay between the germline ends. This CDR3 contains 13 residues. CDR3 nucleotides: TGTGCCAGCAGCCGACAGGTCCAAGGTGAGCAGTTCTTC. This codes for CASSRQVQGEQFF.

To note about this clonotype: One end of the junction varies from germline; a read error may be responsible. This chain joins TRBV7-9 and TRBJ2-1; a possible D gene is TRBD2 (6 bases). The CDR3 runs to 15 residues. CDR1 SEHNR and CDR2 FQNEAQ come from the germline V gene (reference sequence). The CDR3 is CASSPGEAYYSEQFF. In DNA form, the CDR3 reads TGTGCCAGCAGTCCCGGGGAGGCCTACTACAGTGAGCAGTTCTTC.

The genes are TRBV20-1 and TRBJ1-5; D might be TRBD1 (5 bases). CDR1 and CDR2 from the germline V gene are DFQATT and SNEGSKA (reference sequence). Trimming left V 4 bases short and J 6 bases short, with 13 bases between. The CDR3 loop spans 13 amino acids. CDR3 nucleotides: TGCAGTGCTACGGGGACGGCGGCTCAGCCCCAGCATTTT. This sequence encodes CSATGTAAQPQHF.

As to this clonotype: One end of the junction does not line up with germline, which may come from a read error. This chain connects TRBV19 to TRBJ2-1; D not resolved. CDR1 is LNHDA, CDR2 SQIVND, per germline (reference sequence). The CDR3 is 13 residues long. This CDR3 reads CASSIDSYSEQFF. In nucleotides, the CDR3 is TGTGCCAGTAGTATTGACTCCTACAGTGAGCAGTTCTTC.

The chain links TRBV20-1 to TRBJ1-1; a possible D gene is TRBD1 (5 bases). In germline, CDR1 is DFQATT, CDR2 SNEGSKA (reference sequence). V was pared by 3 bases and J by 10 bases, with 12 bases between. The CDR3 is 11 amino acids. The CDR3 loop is CSASGGGGAFF. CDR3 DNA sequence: TGCAGTGCTAGCGGCGGGGGTGGAGCTTTCTTT.

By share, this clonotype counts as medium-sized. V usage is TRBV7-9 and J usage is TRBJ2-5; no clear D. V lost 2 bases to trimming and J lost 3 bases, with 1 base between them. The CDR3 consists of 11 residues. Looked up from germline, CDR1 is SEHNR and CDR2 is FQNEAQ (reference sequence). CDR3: CASSLKETQYF. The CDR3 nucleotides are TGTGCCAGCAGCTTAAAAGAGACCCAGTACTTC.